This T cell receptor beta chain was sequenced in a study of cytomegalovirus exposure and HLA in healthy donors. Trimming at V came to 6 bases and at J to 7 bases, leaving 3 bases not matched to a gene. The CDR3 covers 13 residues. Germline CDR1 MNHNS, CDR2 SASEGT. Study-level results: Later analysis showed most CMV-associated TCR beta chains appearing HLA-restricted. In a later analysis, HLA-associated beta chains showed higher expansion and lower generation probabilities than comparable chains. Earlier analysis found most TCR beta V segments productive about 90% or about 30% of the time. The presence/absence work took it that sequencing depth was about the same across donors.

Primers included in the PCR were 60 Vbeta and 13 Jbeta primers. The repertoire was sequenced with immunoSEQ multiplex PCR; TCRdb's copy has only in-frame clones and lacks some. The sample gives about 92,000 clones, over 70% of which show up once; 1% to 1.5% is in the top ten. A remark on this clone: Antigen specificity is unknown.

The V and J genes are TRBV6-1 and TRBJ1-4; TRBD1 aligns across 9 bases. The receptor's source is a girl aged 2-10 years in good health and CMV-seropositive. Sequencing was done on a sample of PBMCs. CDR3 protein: CASRDRGGEKLFF. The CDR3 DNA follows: TGTGCCAGCAGGGACAGGGGCGGTGAAAAACTGTTTTTT.